Detailed here is one TCR beta chain. This specimen belongs to a study of shared clonotypes between healthy human individuals. Germline-derived CDR1 and CDR2 are SGDLS and YYNGEE. With 0 bases removed from V and 0 bases from J, the gap between germline ends came to 6 bases. CDR3 size: 15 residues. Within Nashville, Tennessee resided all donors, each a Caucasian adult. Roughly 33,000 T cell genomes, or 200 to 250 ng DNA, went into the sorted-subset replicate PCRs. Study processing details: As immunoSEQ supplied junction-only sequences (without quality scores), filtering differed. Assay: immunoSEQ multiplex PCR; the TCRdb copy retains only in-frame clones and omits some. The V and J calls and the clone size are those of that table, but D and trimming were determined from the DNA. The sample contains 1,500,000 or so clones, 96% of which appear only once.

J is TRBJ2-2 and V is TRBV9; D uncertain. This sequence originates from a man younger than 45 in good health. Material: naive CD4+ T cells sorted from blood. The subset denotes: CD45RA+ positively selected. CDR3 in DNA: TGTGCCAGCAGCGTAGGACACGCGAACACCGGGGAGCTGTTTTTT. Translating it yields CASSVGHANTGELFF. The whole variable domain, filled in from reference TRBV9 and TRBJ2-2, reads DSGVTQTPKHLITATGQRVTLRCSPRSGDLSVYWYQQSLDQGLQFLIQYYNGEERAKGNILERFSAQQFPDLHSELNLSSLELGDSALYFCASSVGHANTGELFFGEGSRLTVL.